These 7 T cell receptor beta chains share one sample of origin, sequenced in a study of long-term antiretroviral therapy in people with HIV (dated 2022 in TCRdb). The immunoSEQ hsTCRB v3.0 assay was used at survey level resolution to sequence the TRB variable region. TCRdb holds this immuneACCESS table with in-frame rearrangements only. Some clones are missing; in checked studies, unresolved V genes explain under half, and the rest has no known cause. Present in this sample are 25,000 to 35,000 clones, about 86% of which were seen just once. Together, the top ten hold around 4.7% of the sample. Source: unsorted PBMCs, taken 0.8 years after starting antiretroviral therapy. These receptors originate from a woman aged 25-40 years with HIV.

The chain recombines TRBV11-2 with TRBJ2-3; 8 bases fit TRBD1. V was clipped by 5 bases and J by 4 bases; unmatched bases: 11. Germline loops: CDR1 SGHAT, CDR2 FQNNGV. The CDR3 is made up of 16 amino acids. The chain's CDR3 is CASSPTRQGAADTQYF. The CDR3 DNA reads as TGTGCCAGCAGCCCGACCAGGCAGGGGGCGGCAGATACGCAGTATTTT.

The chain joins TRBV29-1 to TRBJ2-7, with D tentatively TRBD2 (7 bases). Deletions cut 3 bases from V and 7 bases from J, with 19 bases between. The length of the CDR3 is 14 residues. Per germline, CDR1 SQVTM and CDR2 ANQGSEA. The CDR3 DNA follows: TGCAGCGTTGAGGCGCGGGGGCTTGGCTTTGAGCAGTACTTC. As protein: CSVEARGLGFEQYF.

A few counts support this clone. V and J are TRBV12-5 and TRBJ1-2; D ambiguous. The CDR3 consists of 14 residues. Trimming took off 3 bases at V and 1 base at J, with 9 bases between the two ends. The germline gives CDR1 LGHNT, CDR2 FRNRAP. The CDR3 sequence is CASGLLRSNYGYTF. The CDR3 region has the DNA TGTGCTAGTGGTTTACTCAGGAGTAACTATGGCTACACCTTC.

CDR3 sequence (DNA): TGCGCCAGCAGCTTGGAAGGGTTTCGTACCGGGGAGCTGTTTTTT. This codes for CASSLEGFRTGELFF. This chain connects TRBV5-1 to TRBJ2-2; D is unresolved. The CDR3 contains 15 residues. The germline V gene has CDR1 SGHRS and CDR2 YFSETQ. The V gene lost 0 bases and the J gene lost 5 bases, with 11 bases spanning the gap.

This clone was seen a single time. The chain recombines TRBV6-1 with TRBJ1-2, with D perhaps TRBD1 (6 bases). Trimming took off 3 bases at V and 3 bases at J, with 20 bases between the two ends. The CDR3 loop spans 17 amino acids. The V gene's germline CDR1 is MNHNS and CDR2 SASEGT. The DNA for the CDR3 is TGTGCCAGCAGTGATAATGGAGAGGGGGTTTGGTACTATGGCTACACCTTC. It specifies CASSDNGEGVWYYGYTF.

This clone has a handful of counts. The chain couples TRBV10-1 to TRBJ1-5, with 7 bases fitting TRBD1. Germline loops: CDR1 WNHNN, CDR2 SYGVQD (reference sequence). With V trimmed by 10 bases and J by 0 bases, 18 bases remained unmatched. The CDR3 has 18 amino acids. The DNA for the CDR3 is TGCGCCACTACCCCCCCGCCGGGACAGTATTATAGCAATCAGCCCCAGCATTTT. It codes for CATTPPPGQYYSNQPQHF.

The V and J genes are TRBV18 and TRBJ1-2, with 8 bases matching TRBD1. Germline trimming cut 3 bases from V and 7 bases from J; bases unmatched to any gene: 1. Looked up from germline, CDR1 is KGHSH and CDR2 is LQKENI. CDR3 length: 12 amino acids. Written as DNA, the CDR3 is TGTGCCAGCTCACCTGACAGGGGTGGCTACACCTTC. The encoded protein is CASSPDRGGYTF. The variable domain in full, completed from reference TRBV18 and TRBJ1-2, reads NAGVMQNPRHLVRRRGQEARLRCSPMKGHSHVYWYRQLPEEGLKFMVYLQKENIIDESGMPKERFSAEFPKEGPSILRIQQVVRGDSAAYFCASSPDRGGYTFGSGTRLTVV.